Listed here are 25 T cell receptor beta chains from one sample, sequenced in a study of blood T cells in healthy people across ages. The authors ran a second PCR of roughly 6 to 12 cycles using a sample-barcoded 5' primer and a J-beta primer mix. From the 5' RACE reads, TCRdb called clonotypes with MiXCR, one entry per CDR3 protein. This table has about 770,000 distinct CDR3 sequences, under 55% appearing once. The source material was blood. The receptors derive from a man in his sixties in good health.

This clonotype occurred many times. V and J are TRBV7-2 and TRBJ2-1, with 7 nucleotides matching TRBD2. In germline, CDR1 is SGHTA, CDR2 FQGNSA. The J segment lost 4 bases and the V segment lost 5 bases, leaving 8 bases of the junction unmatched. The CDR3 is made up of 15 amino acids. The CDR3 sequence is CASSLGAGSYNEQFF. The CDR3 region has the DNA TGTGCCAGCAGCCTAGGAGCGGGGTCGTACAATGAGCAGTTCTTC.

The chain carries TRBV20-1 and TRBJ2-3; 8 nucleotides agree with TRBD2. Germline CDR1 is DFQATT and CDR2 is SNEGSKA (reference sequence). J lost 5 bases, V lost 6 bases, and 7 bases had no gene match. CDR3 length: 13 amino acids. CDR3 in amino acids: CSANGGAGDTQYF. The CDR3 bases are TGCAGTGCCAACGGGGGGGCCGGAGATACGCAGTATTTT.

V usage is TRBV27 and J usage is TRBJ1-5, with D possibly being TRBD1 (6 bases). CDR1 is MNHEY, CDR2 SMNVEV, per germline (reference sequence). The ends were cut back, 1 base at V and 2 bases at J, with 9 bases in the middle. The CDR3 contains 15 residues. The chain's CDR3 is CASSLLGGGNQPQHF. The CDR3 DNA is TGTGCCAGCAGTTTATTGGGGGGCGGCAATCAGCCCCAGCATTTT.

This sequence joins TRBV5-6 and TRBJ2-7; D remains ambiguous. This CDR3 has 12 amino acids. Germline CDR1 and CDR2: SGHDT and YYEEEE. V lost 1 base and J 5 bases, leaving 7 bases between the germline ends. The CDR3: CASSLYWDEQYF. The DNA of the CDR3 is TGTGCCAGCAGCTTGTACTGGGACGAGCAGTACTTC.

The V and J genes are TRBV7-2 and TRBJ1-5, with 10 bases matching TRBD1. Per germline, CDR1 SGHTA and CDR2 FQGNSA. V lost 5 bases to trimming and J lost 4 bases; unmatched junction nucleotides: 5. This CDR3 has 15 residues. The chain's CDR3 is CASSLGQGPNQPQHF. DNA of the CDR3: TGTGCCAGCAGCCTGGGACAGGGGCCTAATCAGCCCCAGCATTTT. Using reference TRBV7-2 and TRBJ1-5 for the parts outside the CDR3, the full variable domain is GAGVSQSPSNKVTEKGKDVELRCDPISGHTALYWYRQSLGQGLEFLIYFQGNSAPDKSGLPSDRFSAERTGGSVSTLTIQRTQQEDSAVYLCASSLGQGPNQPQHFGDGTRLSIL.

The chain is built from TRBV11-3 and TRBJ2-7; D is unclear. This CDR3 region has 12 residues. Germline CDR1 SGHNT, CDR2 YENEEA. The V gene lost 4 bases and the J gene lost 2 bases, with 6 bases spanning the gap. This chain's CDR3 is CASSSNAYEQYF. The CDR3, as DNA: TGTGCCAGCAGCTCCAACGCCTACGAGCAGTACTTC.

The rearrangement uses TRBV4-1 and TRBJ2-7; 8 positions match TRBD2. Losses at the gene ends were 4 bases for V and 2 bases for J; bases not matched to a gene: 10. The CDR3 is 16 residues long. CDR1 and CDR2 from the germline V gene are MGHRA and YSYEKL. In DNA, the CDR3 is TGCGCCAGCAGCCGATTTTGGGGACTAGTTACCTACGAGCAGTACTTC. It yields the protein CASSRFWGLVTYEQYF.

CDR3: CASSYPRGPTDTQYF. The CDR3 DNA is TGTGCCAGCAGTTACCCGAGGGGGCCCACAGATACGCAGTATTTT. The rearrangement uses TRBV6-2 or TRBV6-3 and TRBJ2-3; 7 nucleotides match TRBD1. Germline CDR1 MNHEY, CDR2 SVGEGT. With 2 bases clipped from V and 2 bases from J, the junction kept 4 bases outside the gene matches. The CDR3 has 15 amino acids.

The gene calls are TRBV7-2 and TRBJ2-4; the D gene could be TRBD1 or TRBD2 (5 bases each). The germline gives CDR1 SGHTA, CDR2 FQGNSA. V lost 1 base to trimming and J lost 13 bases, with 17 bases between them. The CDR3 runs 14 residues. CDR3 sequence (DNA): TGTGCCAGCAGCTTAGTACCTCTATTGGGGGAGCAGTACTTC. Protein product: CASSLVPLLGEQYF.

This clonotype was picked up a small number of times. The CDR3 is CASSPRAVYNEQFF. The CDR3 DNA reads as TGTGCCAGCAGCCCGAGAGCGGTATACAATGAGCAGTTCTTC. The chain employs TRBV7-9 and TRBJ2-1; the D gene is possibly TRBD2 (5 bases). Germline CDR1 reads SEHNR; CDR2 reads FQNEAQ (reference sequence). The CDR3 is 14 residues long. Deletions cut 5 bases from V and 4 bases from J, with 12 bases between.

V is TRBV5-1 and J is TRBJ2-1; 8 bases map to TRBD1. The DNA end lines up better with TRBJ2-7; the J call may be wrong. This CDR3 has 12 amino acids. Germline V gene data show CDR1 as SGHRS and CDR2 as YFSETQ. As DNA, the CDR3 is TGCGCCAGCAGACCACAGGGGGGCGAGCAGTACTTC. It is translated as CASRPQGGEQYF.

V is TRBV7-2 and J is TRBJ1-5, with D unclear. The CDR3 covers 15 residues. The germline gives CDR1 SGHTA, CDR2 FQGNSA. Trimming pared 6 bases from V and 7 bases from J, leaving 19 bases between. This chain's CDR3 is CASRLSWGSGQPQHF. Here the CDR3 DNA reads TGTGCCAGCAGACTCAGCTGGGGTTCGGGGCAGCCCCAGCATTTT.

This sequence joins TRBV20-1 and TRBJ2-7, with 8 bases fitting TRBD2. The V and J ends lost 8 bases and 1 base, in that order; junction bases with no gene match: 7. This CDR3 spans 13 amino acids. Germline V gene data show CDR1 as DFQATT and CDR2 as SNEGSKA (reference sequence). The chain's CDR3 is CSTSGTRSYEQYF. DNA for the CDR3: TGCAGTACTTCCGGGACTAGGTCCTACGAGCAGTACTTC.

The CDR3: CSARVSGDGGYTF. The CDR3 DNA is TGCAGTGCTAGAGTTTCGGGGGATGGGGGCTACACCTTC. The rearrangement links TRBV20-1 to TRBJ1-2; D is perhaps TRBD1 (5 bases). This CDR3 is built from 13 residues. Trimming shortened V by 1 base and J by 8 bases, and 14 bases separated the two germline ends. Germline V gene lookup returns CDR1 DFQATT and CDR2 SNEGSKA (reference sequence).

This chain links TRBV4-3 with TRBJ2-5, with a weak D call TRBD2 (6 bases). CDR3 length: 14 residues. Trimming stripped 0 bases from V and 11 bases from J, with 16 bases between. Germline CDR1 reads LGHNA; CDR2 reads YSLEER. CDR3 sequence reads: CASSQEGRGREQYF. The CDR3 bases are TGCGCCAGCAGCCAAGAGGGGCGGGGTCGTGAGCAGTACTTC.

There are a few counts of this clonotype. The gene calls are TRBV20-1 and TRBJ1-1; D might be TRBD1 (5 bases). V lost 0 bases, J lost 6 bases, and 11 bases lay in between. The CDR3 is made up of 13 amino acids. Germline loops: CDR1 DFQATT, CDR2 SNEGSKA (reference sequence). CDR3: CSARDAGGAEAFF. As DNA, the CDR3 is TGCAGTGCTAGAGATGCGGGGGGGGCTGAAGCTTTCTTT.

This clonotype appeared a few times. The J gene is TRBJ2-3, the V gene TRBV5-1, with 9 bases matching TRBD1. Germline V gene data show CDR1 as SGHRS and CDR2 as YFSETQ. The CDR3 has 16 amino acids. Trimming at V came to 5 bases and at J to 4 bases, leaving 11 bases not matched to a gene. CDR3 DNA sequence: TGCGCCAGCAGGTCCGGGACAGGGTTTTTCGCAGATACGCAGTATTTT. Protein sequence: CASRSGTGFFADTQYF.

The CDR3 DNA reads TGCAGTGCTAGGCCTGGAGGGCAGGTCTTGGGTGGCTACACCTTC. Translated: CSARPGGQVLGGYTF. The genes are TRBV20-1 and TRBJ1-2; D is unresolved. The germline V gene encodes CDR1 DFQATT and CDR2 SNEGSKA (reference sequence). The germline V and J ends were trimmed by 3 bases and 7 bases, with 21 bases remaining between them. The CDR3 spans 15 residues.

DNA for the CDR3: TGCGCCAGCAAGCTTTGGACAGGGAATCAGCCCCAGCATTTT. Protein sequence: CASKLWTGNQPQHF. The rearrangement uses TRBV5-1 and TRBJ1-5, with 8 bases aligning to TRBD1. The CDR3 loop spans 14 amino acids. Germline lookup yields CDR1 SGHRS and CDR2 YFSETQ. V was pared by 6 bases and J by 4 bases, with 6 bases of the junction left unmatched.

The V and J genes are TRBV7-2 and TRBJ1-3, with D tentatively TRBD1 (5 bases). This CDR3 contains 15 residues. With 1 base removed from V and 4 bases from J, the gap between germline ends came to 11 bases. Germline V CDR1 and CDR2: SGHTA, FQGNSA. CDR3 region: CTSSLDPGQGNTIYF. The CDR3 DNA is TGTACCAGCAGCTTAGATCCGGGGCAAGGAAACACCATATATTTT.

This chain links TRBV6-5 with TRBJ2-3; unclear D gene. The CDR3 totals 17 residues. Germline loops: CDR1 MNHEY, CDR2 SVGAGI. Trimming stripped 5 bases from V and 6 bases from J, with 24 bases between. CDR3 coding DNA: TGTGCCAGCAGTCTACGAGGCGCTGGGCTAGTCCTGGATACGCAGTATTTT. This codes for CASSLRGAGLVLDTQYF.

The chain couples TRBV12-3 or TRBV12-4 to TRBJ2-7, with 9 bases aligning to TRBD1. This CDR3 spans 14 amino acids. V lost 1 base to trimming and J lost 5 bases; unmatched junction nucleotides: 3. CDR3 residues: CASSLGTGVDEQYF. The CDR3 DNA reads TGTGCCAGCAGTTTAGGGACAGGGGTAGACGAGCAGTACTTC.

This sequence joins TRBV4-1 and TRBJ2-7; a possible D gene is TRBD1 (6 bases). CDR3 length equals 22 residues. V gave up 2 bases and J gave up 7 bases, with 39 bases separating them. Germline V gene sequence: CDR1 MGHRA, CDR2 YSYEKL. The CDR3 DNA is TGCGCCAGCAGCCAACCTCAGGGGCTACGGGACACCCGAACGAGCTCCTACAATGAGCAGTACTTC. It yields the protein CASSQPQGLRDTRTSSYNEQYF.

This chain joins TRBV18 and TRBJ1-4; D uncertain. The CDR3 is made up of 16 amino acids. Germline V gene sequence: CDR1 KGHSH, CDR2 LQKENI. Trimming shortened V by 1 base and J by 4 bases, and 13 bases separated the two germline ends. The CDR3 DNA reads as TGTGCCAGCTCACCACGCCCCCCGGGGAATAATGAAAAACTGTTTTTT. Translating gives CASSPRPPGNNEKLFF.

This clonotype was seen many times. This sequence joins TRBV29-1 and TRBJ2-5; the D gene could be TRBD1 or TRBD2 (6 bases each). The CDR3 has 15 residues. The germline V and J ends were trimmed by 0 bases and 5 bases, with 16 bases remaining between them. Germline V lookup: CDR1 SQVTM, CDR2 ANQGSEA. The DNA for the CDR3 is TGCAGCGTTGAAGATCATCGGGGGCCGGGGGAGACCCAGTACTTC. Translation: CSVEDHRGPGETQYF.